This T cell receptor (beta chain) was sequenced during a study of T cell repertoires in cytomegalovirus infection. Study summary: Indications came from public TCR beta signatures; they pointed to CMV infection and to a matching HLA type. Broader study findings: Dominating the ex vivo response were HLA-C-restricted CMV-specific TCR beta clonotypes. The study identified carriers of CMV plus the relevant HLA from cumulative public TCR beta family frequency.

Each CDR3 protein gets one entry after TCRdb re-called the reads with MiXCR. Here the sample spans hundreds of thousands of distinct CDR3 sequences, more than 8% being singletons. This clonotype has at least ten counts. What it recognizes is unknown. Germline CDR1 and CDR2: SGHTA and FQGNSA. This CDR3 is built from 13 residues. The V end was cut by 4 bases, the J end by 6 bases, with 13 bases between. Sequenced sample: PBMCs. J is TRBJ2-7 and V is TRBV7-2; unclear D gene. The receptor was derived from a human donor in good health (CMV status not recorded). Some clones in this sample may be carry-over from other donors' samples. CDR3: CASSSDPGLEQYF. The DNA for the CDR3 is TGTGCCAGCAGCTCGGACCCTGGCCTCGAGCAGTACTTC.